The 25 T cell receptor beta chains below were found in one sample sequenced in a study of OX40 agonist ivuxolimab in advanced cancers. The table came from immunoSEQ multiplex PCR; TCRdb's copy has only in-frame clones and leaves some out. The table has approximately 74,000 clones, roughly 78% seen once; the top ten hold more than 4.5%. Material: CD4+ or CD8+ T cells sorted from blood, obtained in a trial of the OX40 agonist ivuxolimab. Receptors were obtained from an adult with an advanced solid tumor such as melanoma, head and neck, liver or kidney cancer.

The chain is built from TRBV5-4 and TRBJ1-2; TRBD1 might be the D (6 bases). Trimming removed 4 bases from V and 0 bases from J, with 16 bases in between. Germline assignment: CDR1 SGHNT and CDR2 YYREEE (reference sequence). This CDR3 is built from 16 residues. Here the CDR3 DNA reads TGTGCCAGCAGCCGTGGGACACACACCCCTAACTATGGCTACACCTTC. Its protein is CASSRGTHTPNYGYTF.

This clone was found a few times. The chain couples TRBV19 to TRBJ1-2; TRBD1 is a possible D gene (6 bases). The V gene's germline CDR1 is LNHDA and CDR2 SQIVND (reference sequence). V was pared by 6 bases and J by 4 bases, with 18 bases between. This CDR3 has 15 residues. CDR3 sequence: CASRPAGALGYGYTF. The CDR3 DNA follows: TGTGCCAGTAGGCCTGCAGGGGCCTTGGGCTATGGCTACACCTTC.

CDR3 in DNA: TGTGCCAGCAGCCAAGAACTAGCGGGGGCCTACGAGCAGTACTTC. Its translation is CASSQELAGAYEQYF. J is TRBJ2-5 and V is TRBV4-2; TRBD2 matches 11 bases. The end of the DNA is better explained by TRBJ2-7, so the J call may be wrong. The length of the CDR3 is 15 residues. CDR1 and CDR2 (germline): LGHNA, YNFKEQ.

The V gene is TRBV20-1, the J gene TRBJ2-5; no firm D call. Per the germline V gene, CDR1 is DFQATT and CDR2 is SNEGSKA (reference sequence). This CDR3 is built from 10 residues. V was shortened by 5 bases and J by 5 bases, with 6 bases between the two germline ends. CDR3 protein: CSAAEETQYF. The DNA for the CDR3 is TGCAGTGCTGCAGAGGAGACCCAGTACTTC.

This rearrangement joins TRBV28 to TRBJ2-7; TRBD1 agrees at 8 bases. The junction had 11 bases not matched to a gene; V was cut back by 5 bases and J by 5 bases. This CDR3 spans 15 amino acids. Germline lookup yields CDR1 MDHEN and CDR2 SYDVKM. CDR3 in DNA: TGTGCCAGCAGTCAGACAGGGGACCTCGGCCACGAGCAGTACTTC. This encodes CASSQTGDLGHEQYF.

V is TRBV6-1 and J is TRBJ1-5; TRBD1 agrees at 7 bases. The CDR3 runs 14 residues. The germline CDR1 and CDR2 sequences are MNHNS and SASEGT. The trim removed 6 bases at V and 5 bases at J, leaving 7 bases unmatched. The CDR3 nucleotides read TGTGCCAGCAGGCCCGGGACAGTATATCAGCCCCAGCATTTT. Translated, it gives CASRPGTVYQPQHF.

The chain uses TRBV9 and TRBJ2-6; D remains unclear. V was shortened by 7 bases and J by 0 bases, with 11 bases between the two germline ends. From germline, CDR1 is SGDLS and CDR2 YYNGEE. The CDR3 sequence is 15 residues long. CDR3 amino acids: CASSLLSSGANVLTF. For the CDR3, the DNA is TGTGCCAGCTCCTTACTAAGCTCTGGGGCCAACGTCCTGACTTTC.

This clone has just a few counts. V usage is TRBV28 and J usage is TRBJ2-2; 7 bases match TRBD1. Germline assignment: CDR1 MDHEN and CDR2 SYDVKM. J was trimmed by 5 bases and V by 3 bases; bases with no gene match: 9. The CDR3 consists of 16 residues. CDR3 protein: CASSFPTGVRTGELFF. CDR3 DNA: TGTGCCAGCAGTTTCCCTACAGGGGTTAGAACCGGGGAGCTGTTTTTT.

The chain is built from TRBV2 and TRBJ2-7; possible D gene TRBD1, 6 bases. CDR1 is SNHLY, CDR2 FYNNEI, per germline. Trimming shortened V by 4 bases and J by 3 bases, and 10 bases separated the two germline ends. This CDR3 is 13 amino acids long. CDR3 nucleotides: TGTGCCAGCAGTGTCAGGGGTAGCTACGAGCAGTACTTC. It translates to CASSVRGSYEQYF.

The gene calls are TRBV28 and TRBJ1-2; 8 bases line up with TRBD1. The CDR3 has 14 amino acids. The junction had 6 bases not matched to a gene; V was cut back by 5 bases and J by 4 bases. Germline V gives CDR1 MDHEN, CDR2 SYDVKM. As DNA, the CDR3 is TGTGCCAGCAGTCACGGACAGGGAACCTATGGCTACACCTTC. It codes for CASSHGQGTYGYTF.

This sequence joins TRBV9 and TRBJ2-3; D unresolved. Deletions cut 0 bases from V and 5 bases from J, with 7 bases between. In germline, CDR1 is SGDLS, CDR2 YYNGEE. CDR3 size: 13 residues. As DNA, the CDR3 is TGTGCCAGCAGCGTAGCACCAGGAGATACGCAGTATTTT. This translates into CASSVAPGDTQYF.

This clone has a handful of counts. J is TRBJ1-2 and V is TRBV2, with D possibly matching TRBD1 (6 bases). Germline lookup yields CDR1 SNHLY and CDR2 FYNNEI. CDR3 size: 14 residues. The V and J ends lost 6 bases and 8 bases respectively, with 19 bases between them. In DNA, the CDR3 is TGTGCCAGCAGGGGGAGTGGGGGGCCAGGAGGCTACACCTTC. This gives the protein CASRGSGGPGGYTF.

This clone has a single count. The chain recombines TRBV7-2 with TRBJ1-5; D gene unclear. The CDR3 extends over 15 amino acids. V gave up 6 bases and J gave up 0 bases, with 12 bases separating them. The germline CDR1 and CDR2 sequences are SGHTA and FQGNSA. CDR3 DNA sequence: TGTGCCAGCAGTCCCGAAGGTTATAGCAATCAGCCCCAGCATTTT. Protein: CASSPEGYSNQPQHF.

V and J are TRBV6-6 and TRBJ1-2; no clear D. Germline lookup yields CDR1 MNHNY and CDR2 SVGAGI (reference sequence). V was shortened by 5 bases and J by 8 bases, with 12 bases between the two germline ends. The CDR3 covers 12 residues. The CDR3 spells CASSRVAEGYTF. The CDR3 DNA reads TGTGCCAGCAGTCGGGTCGCAGAAGGCTACACCTTC.

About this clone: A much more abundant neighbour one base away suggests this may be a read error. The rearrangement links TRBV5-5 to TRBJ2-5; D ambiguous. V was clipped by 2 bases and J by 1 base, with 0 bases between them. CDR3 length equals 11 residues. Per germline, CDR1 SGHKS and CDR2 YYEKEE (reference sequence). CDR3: CASSFQETQYF. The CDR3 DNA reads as TGTGCCAGCAGCTTCCAAGAGACCCAGTACTTC.

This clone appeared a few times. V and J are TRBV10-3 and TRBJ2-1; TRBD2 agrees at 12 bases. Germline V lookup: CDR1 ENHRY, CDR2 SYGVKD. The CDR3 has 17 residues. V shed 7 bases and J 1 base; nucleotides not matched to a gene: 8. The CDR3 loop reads CAIKDSGLAGSYNEQFF. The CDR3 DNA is TGTGCCATCAAAGATTCCGGACTAGCGGGGTCCTACAATGAGCAGTTCTTC.

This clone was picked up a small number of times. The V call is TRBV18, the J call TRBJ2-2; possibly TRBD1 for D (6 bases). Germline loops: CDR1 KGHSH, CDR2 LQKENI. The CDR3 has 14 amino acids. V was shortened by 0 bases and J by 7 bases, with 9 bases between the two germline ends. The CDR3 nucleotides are TGTGCCAGCTCACCACCGGCCAGGGGCGGGGAGCTGTTTTTT. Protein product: CASSPPARGGELFF.

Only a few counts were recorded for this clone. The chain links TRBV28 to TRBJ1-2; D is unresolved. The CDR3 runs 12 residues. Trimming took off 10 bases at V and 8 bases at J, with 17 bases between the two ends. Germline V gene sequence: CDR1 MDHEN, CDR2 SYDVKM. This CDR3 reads CATEFILGGYTF. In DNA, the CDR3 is TGTGCCACCGAGTTTATTCTGGGGGGCTACACCTTC.

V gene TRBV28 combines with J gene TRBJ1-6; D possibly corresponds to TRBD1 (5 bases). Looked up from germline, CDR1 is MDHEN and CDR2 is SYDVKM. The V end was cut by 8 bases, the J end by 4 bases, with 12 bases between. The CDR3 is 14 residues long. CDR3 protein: CASAGTPYNSPLHF. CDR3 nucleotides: TGTGCCAGCGCCGGGACTCCTTATAATTCACCCCTCCACTTT.

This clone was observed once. CDR3 residues: CASIRTENQPQHF. DNA of the CDR3: TGTGCCAGCATACGGACCGAGAATCAGCCCCAGCATTTT. The chain is built from TRBV28 and TRBJ1-5; D not resolved. V was pared by 7 bases and J by 4 bases, with 11 bases between. Germline lookup yields CDR1 MDHEN and CDR2 SYDVKM. This CDR3 contains 13 residues.

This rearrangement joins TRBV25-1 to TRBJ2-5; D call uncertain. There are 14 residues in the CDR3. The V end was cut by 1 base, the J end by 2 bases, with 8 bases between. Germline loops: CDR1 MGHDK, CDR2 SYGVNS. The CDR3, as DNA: TGTGCCAGCAGTGAATTCGGAGCTCAAGAGACCCAGTACTTC. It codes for CASSEFGAQETQYF.

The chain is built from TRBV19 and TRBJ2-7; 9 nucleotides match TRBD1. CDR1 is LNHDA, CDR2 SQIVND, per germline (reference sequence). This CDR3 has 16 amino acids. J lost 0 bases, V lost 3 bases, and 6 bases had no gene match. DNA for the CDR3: TGTGCCAGTAGTATTACAGGGGGCGGCGTCTCCTACGAGCAGTACTTC. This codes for CASSITGGGVSYEQYF.

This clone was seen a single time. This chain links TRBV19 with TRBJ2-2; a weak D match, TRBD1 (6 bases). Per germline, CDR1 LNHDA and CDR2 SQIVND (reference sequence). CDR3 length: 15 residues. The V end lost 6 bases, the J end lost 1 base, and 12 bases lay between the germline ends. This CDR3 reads CASSQRGMNTGELFF. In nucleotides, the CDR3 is TGTGCCAGTAGCCAAAGGGGGATGAACACCGGGGAGCTGTTTTTT.

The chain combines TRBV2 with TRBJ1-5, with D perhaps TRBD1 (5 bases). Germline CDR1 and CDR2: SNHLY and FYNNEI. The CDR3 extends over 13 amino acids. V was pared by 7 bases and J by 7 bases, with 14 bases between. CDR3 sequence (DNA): TGTGCCAGCAATTGGGAGGGGATACAGCCCCAGCATTTT. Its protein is CASNWEGIQPQHF.

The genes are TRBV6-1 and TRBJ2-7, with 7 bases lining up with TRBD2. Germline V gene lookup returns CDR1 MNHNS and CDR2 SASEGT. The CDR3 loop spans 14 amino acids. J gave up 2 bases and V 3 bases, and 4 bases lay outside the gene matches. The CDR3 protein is CASSDWAGAYEQYF. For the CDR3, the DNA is TGTGCCAGCAGTGATTGGGCGGGAGCCTACGAGCAGTACTTC.